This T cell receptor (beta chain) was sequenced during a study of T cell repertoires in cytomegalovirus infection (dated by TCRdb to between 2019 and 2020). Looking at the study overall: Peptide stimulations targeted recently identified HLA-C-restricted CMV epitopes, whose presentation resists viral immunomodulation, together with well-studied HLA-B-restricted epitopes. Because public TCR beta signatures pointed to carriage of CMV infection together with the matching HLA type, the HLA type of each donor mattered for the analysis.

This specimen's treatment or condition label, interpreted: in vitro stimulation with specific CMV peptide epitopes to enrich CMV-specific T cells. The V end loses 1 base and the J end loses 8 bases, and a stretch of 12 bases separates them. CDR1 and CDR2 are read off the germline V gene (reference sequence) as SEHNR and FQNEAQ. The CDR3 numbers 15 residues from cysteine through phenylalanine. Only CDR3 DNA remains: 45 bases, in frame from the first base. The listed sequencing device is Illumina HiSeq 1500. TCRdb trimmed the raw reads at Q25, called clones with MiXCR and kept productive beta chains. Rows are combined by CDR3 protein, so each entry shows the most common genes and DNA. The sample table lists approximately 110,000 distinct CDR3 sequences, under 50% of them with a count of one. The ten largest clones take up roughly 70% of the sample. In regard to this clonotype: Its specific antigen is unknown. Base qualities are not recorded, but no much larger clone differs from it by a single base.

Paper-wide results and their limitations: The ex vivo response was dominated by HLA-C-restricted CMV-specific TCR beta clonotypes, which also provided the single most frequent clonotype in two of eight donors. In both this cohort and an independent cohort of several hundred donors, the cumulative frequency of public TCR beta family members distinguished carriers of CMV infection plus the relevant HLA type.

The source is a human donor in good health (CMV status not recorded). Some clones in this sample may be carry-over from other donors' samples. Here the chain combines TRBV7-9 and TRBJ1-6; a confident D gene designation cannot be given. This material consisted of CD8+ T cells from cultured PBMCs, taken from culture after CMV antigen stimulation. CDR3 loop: CASSLVVGKDSPLHF. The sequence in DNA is TGTGCCAGCAGCTTAGTAGTGGGGAAGGATTCACCCCTCCACTTT.